Below, 15 T cell receptor beta chains from the same sample are listed, as sequenced in a study of T cell responses to AZD1222 COVID-19 vaccine. TCRdb keeps only in-frame clones here, not all; method: immunoSEQ multiplex PCR. The sample has roughly 77,000 clones; less than 95% are singletons. This specimen consisted of peripheral blood, obtained 28 days after the second AZD1222 dose. The source is an adult who received the AZD1222 COVID-19 vaccine.

The DNA of the CDR3 is TGTGCCAGCAGTCCAAGGGGGCGCGTTATGCTGGGCTACACCTTC. Residues: CASSPRGRVMLGYTF. The chain has TRBV6-9 and TRBJ1-2; TRBD1 agrees at 7 bases. The CDR3 has 15 amino acids. CDR1 is MNHGY, CDR2 SVAAGI, per germline. The V and J ends lost 5 bases and 8 bases, in that order; junction bases with no gene match: 14.

The V gene is TRBV5-5, the J gene TRBJ1-3; D unclear. Germline values: CDR1 SGHKS, CDR2 YYEKEE (reference sequence). The CDR3 length is 13 residues. V was pared by 0 bases and J by 7 bases, with 8 bases between. The CDR3 sequence: CASSLAYGNTIYF. The CDR3 DNA sequence: TGTGCCAGCAGCTTGGCTTACGGTAACACCATATATTTT.

In nucleotides, the CDR3 is TGCGCCAGCAGCTTGGCAGGCCTACCCTGGGGTTCACCCCTCCACTTT. Translating gives CASSLAGLPWGSPLHF. This chain links TRBV5-1 with TRBJ1-6, with no clear D. This CDR3 contains 16 residues. The V and J ends lost 0 bases and 9 bases respectively, with 16 bases between them. CDR1 is SGHRS, CDR2 YFSETQ, per germline.

This chain uses TRBV6-5 with TRBJ1-6; D remains unclear. The V gene lost 2 bases and the J gene lost 8 bases, with 16 bases spanning the gap. Germline V gene data show CDR1 as MNHEY and CDR2 as SVGAGI. This CDR3 has 16 residues. CDR3 nucleotides: TGTGCCAGCAGTTACCCTCCCCTAGGGCGAGATTCACCCCTCCACTTT. This encodes CASSYPPLGRDSPLHF.

The chain is built from TRBV3-1 (or the pseudogene TRBV3-2) and TRBJ2-3; 8 bases match TRBD2. The germline CDR1 and CDR2 sequences are LGHDT and YNNKEL (reference sequence). V trimming: 4 bases; J trimming: 6 bases; junction bases outside the gene matches: 9. This CDR3 has 15 amino acids. CDR3 coding DNA: TGTGCCAGCAGCCCAACTAGCGGAGTACGCGATACGCAGTATTTT. It translates to CASSPTSGVRDTQYF.

The chain links TRBV6-5 to TRBJ1-4, with D hard to call. V was trimmed by 10 bases and J by 12 bases, leaving 18 bases between them. This CDR3 has 12 amino acids. CDR1 is MNHEY and CDR2 is SVGAGI in the germline V gene. CDR3: CAISFGSVELFF. As DNA, the CDR3 is TGTGCCATCTCCTTCGGTAGCGTGGAACTGTTTTTT.

The V gene is TRBV7-2, the J gene TRBJ1-2, with D maybe TRBD1 (5 bases). Germline V gives CDR1 SGHTA, CDR2 FQGNSA. The CDR3 loop spans 14 amino acids. V lost 1 base, J lost 7 bases, and 13 bases lay in between. CDR3 protein: CASSLGGQGGGYTF. For the CDR3, the DNA is TGTGCCAGCAGCTTAGGAGGGCAGGGTGGTGGCTACACCTTC.

The rearrangement uses TRBV11-2 and TRBJ2-1; a weak D match, TRBD1 (5 bases). Trimming cost V 5 bases and J 4 bases, with 6 bases left between them. Germline assignment: CDR1 SGHAT and CDR2 FQNNGV. The CDR3 spans 12 residues. Written as DNA, the CDR3 is TGTGCCAGCAGCCCAGGGTACAATGAGCAGTTCTTC. Its translation: CASSPGYNEQFF.

The chain has TRBV3-1 (or the pseudogene TRBV3-2) and TRBJ2-7; 8 bases map to TRBD2. V lost 7 bases and J lost 3; bases outside the gene matches: 8. Per the germline V gene, CDR1 is LGHDT and CDR2 is YNNKEL (reference sequence). The CDR3 is 14 amino acids. For the CDR3, the DNA is TGTGCCAGCACCCCGGGGGGGATAAACTACGAGCAGTACTTC. Translating it yields CASTPGGINYEQYF.

The chain employs TRBV11-2 and TRBJ2-7; D remains ambiguous. V gave up 5 bases and J gave up 0 bases, with 5 bases separating them. There are 12 residues in the CDR3. The germline V gene has CDR1 SGHAT and CDR2 FQNNGV. The CDR3 loop is CASSPTSYEQYF. DNA for the CDR3: TGTGCCAGCAGCCCCACCTCCTACGAGCAGTACTTC.

This clone was seen only once. This chain's CDR3 is CASSSPSSAEQFF. CDR3 nucleotide sequence: TGTGCCAGCAGCTCCCCTAGTTCGGCTGAGCAGTTCTTC. This chain uses TRBV11-3 with TRBJ2-1; D gene ambiguous. The CDR3 sequence is 13 residues long. The germline V gene has CDR1 SGHNT and CDR2 YENEEA. With 4 bases removed from V and 9 bases from J, the gap between germline ends came to 13 bases.

The rearrangement uses TRBV28 and TRBJ1-5; D uncertain. The CDR3 has 12 residues. Germline V CDR1 and CDR2: MDHEN, SYDVKM. Trimming took 7 bases from V and 3 from J, leaving 7 bases between them. The CDR3 nucleotides are TGTGCCAGCATGACCAACAATCAGCCCCAGCATTTT. It specifies CASMTNNQPQHF.

The sample holds one count of this clone. This sequence joins TRBV21-1 and TRBJ2-5; the table's D gene call, TRBD1, was not cross checked with the DNA. TRBV21-1 is designated a pseudogene. The CDR3 is made up of 14 amino acids. The DNA of the CDR3 is TGTGCCAGCAGCTCAAACCCAGGGGACGAGACCCAGTACTTC. It codes for CASSSNPGDETQYF.

The V and J genes are TRBV24-1 and TRBJ2-2; 8 nucleotides line up with TRBD2. The trim removed 11 bases at V and 5 bases at J, leaving 6 bases unmatched. Germline values: CDR1 KGHDR, CDR2 SFDVKD. There are 13 residues in the CDR3. CDR3 residues: CASSGRGTGELFF. The CDR3 DNA follows: TGTGCCAGCAGCGGGAGAGGGACCGGGGAGCTGTTTTTT.

V and J are TRBV3-1 (or the pseudogene TRBV3-2) and TRBJ2-2; D call uncertain. Trimming took 4 bases from V and 6 from J, leaving 12 bases between them. Germline assignment: CDR1 LGHDT and CDR2 YNNKEL (reference sequence). The length of the CDR3 is 14 residues. CDR3 sequence: CASSPPLRSGELFF. CDR3 nucleotide sequence: TGTGCCAGCAGCCCCCCCCTGCGGTCCGGGGAGCTGTTTTTT.